This is a list of T cell receptor beta chains from one sample in a study of human T cells and chemical hapten exposure. TCRdb ran MiXCR on the RACE reads and lists one entry per CDR3 protein. The sample records about 73,000 distinct CDR3 sequences, over 6.5% being singletons. Sequences were derived from whole blood, sampled in connection with sensitization to the hapten diphenylcyclopropenone (DPC). Receptors originate from a woman between 50 and 59 years old with alopecia areata. Some clones in this sample may be carry-over from other donors' samples. Each CDR3 is given with its conserved first and last residue. The order of the fields is CDR3 DNA, CDR3 protein, clone size, V gene, D gene, J gene. D genes are given only for firm matches. For some rows the clone size is stated as once, few or many, or as a class when expanded; others skip it.

TGTGCCAGCAGTTTAGGGACTAGAGCAGATACGCAGTATTTT CASSLGTRADTQYF few TRBV12-3/TRBV12-4 TRBD2 TRBJ2-3
TGCAGTGCTAAGACAGGGACTCAGCCCCAGCATTTT CSAKTGTQPQHF many TRBV20-1 TRBD1 TRBJ1-5
TGTGCCAGCAGCTTACACGGGATGAACACTGAAGCTTTCTTT CASSLHGMNTEAFF many TRBV7-2 . TRBJ1-1
TGTGCCAGCAGCCCCACAAAGGAAAGGGGCTACACCTTC CASSPTKERGYTF . TRBV6-5 . TRBJ1-2
TGTGCCAGCTCACCAGGGACAGGGGGCCATAATGAGCAGTTCTTC CASSPGTGGHNEQFF few TRBV18 TRBD1 TRBJ2-1
TGTGCCACCAGCAGAGAACAGGGGATGGGCTATGGCTACACCTTC CATSREQGMGYGYTF many TRBV15 TRBD1 TRBJ1-2
TGTGCCAGCAGCGACGGACTAGCGGGGGGCCAGGGGACCCAGTACTTC CASSDGLAGGQGTQYF . TRBV7-2 TRBD2 TRBJ2-5
TGTGCCAGCAGCACTTCGGCGGGAAGCTCCTACGAGCAGTACTTC CASSTSAGSSYEQYF many TRBV7-2 . TRBJ2-7
TGTGCCAGCAGTTCCACAGCCAATGAGCAGTTCTTC CASSSTANEQFF many TRBV6-5 . TRBJ2-1
TGCAGTGCTTATAGCCGACCAGATACGCAGTATTTT CSAYSRPDTQYF many TRBV20-1 . TRBJ2-3
TGTGCCAGCAGCGTAGGGCTAGCGGGGGGGCCCGCTGAAAACATTCAGTACTTC CASSVGLAGGPAENIQYF many TRBV9 TRBD2 TRBJ2-4
TGTGCCAGTAGTGTAGGACAAATACCCGTGCTGGGTGGCTACACCTTC CASSVGQIPVLGGYTF . TRBV19 . TRBJ1-2
TGTGCCAGCAGCCCAGGGGCTATTGGAAACACCATATATTTT CASSPGAIGNTIYF many TRBV2 . TRBJ1-3
TGTGCCAGCAGCACCTCGCCGCGAGCGGAAGAGACCCAGTACTTC CASSTSPRAEETQYF . TRBV9 . TRBJ2-5
TGTGCCAGCAGTTCCTACGTGGGTGGGACTAGCGGGAGAGGTGAGCAGTTCTTC CASSSYVGGTSGRGEQFF . TRBV28 TRBD2 TRBJ2-1
TGTGCCAGCAGCGAGGGACAGGGAAGCTACGAGCAGTACTTC CASSEGQGSYEQYF few TRBV9 TRBD1 TRBJ2-7
TGTGCCAGCTACCATCGGGTACCTAGCACAGATACGCAGTATTTT CASYHRVPSTDTQYF few TRBV27 . TRBJ2-3
TGTGCCAGCAGTGACCTTACAGGGGGCTTACAGCCCCAGCATTTT CASSDLTGGLQPQHF many TRBV6-1 TRBD1 TRBJ1-5
TGTGCCAGCAGCTTGGAGTTGGGACAGGCAAAACGGGATGAAGCTTTCTTT CASSLELGQAKRDEAFF . TRBV5-4 TRBD1 TRBJ1-1
TGCAGTGCTAGATTGAGCTCTGGAAACACCATATATTTT CSARLSSGNTIYF many TRBV20-1 . TRBJ1-3
TGCAGTGCTAGAGTTGGGGGCAGGTCGATAGCAAATCAGCCCCAGCATTTT CSARVGGRSIANQPQHF many TRBV20-1 . TRBJ1-5
TGTGCCAGCAGTTGGACGGGTTCTGGAAACACCATATATTTT CASSWTGSGNTIYF many TRBV9 . TRBJ1-3
TGCGCCAGCAGCCAAGACATAAAGGGGGAAGGGGCTTTCTTT CASSQDIKGEGAFF . TRBV4-1 . TRBJ1-1
TGTGCTAGTGGTCCGCCGGGGACCGTTTACGGCACTGAAGCTTTCTTT CASGPPGTVYGTEAFF many TRBV12-5 . TRBJ1-1
TGCAGCGTTGGATGGGACAGCCAAAGCACAGATACGCAGTATTTT CSVGWDSQSTDTQYF . TRBV29-1 TRBD1 TRBJ2-3
TGCGCCAGCAGCTTCAGGCAGGGAGGCGACGAGCAGTACTTC CASSFRQGGDEQYF . TRBV5-1 . TRBJ2-7
TGTGCCAGCTCCCTTGTTAGCGGTAGCTCCTACAATGAGCAGTTCTTC CASSLVSGSSYNEQFF few TRBV18 . TRBJ2-1
TGTGCCAGCAGGCCAGGGTTTGGCAATCAGCCCCAGCATTTT CASRPGFGNQPQHF many TRBV6-6 . TRBJ1-5
TGTGCCAGCAGCCCGTCGTGGGGCAGCAATCAGCCCCAGCATTTT CASSPSWGSNQPQHF many TRBV7-6 . TRBJ1-5
TGTGCCAGCAGGGGCTTACAGGGGACAGATACGCAGTATTTT CASRGLQGTDTQYF . TRBV6-5 TRBD1 TRBJ2-3
TGTGCCAGCAGTTTAACTACCCCCCACGAGCAGTACTTC CASSLTTPHEQYF . TRBV12-3/TRBV12-4 . TRBJ2-7
TGTGCCAGCAGTTACTCCCCAGGGGTGAACACTGAAGCTTTCTTT CASSYSPGVNTEAFF few TRBV6-2/TRBV6-3 . TRBJ1-1
TGTGCCAGCAGTATACGAACCGGGAGGACTGAAGCTTTCTTT CASSIRTGRTEAFF few TRBV28 . TRBJ1-1
TGTGCCAGCAGTTTAGGAGGAGGGGGCTGGTCGGGGGAGCAGTACTTC CASSLGGGGWSGEQYF . TRBV12-3/TRBV12-4 . TRBJ2-7
TGCAGCGTTGATTCGGCAGATACGCAGTATTTT CSVDSADTQYF few TRBV29-1 . TRBJ2-3
TGTGCCAGCAGTTACCCCACCGGGGGGGGCATAGCCAAAAACATTCAGTACTTC CASSYPTGGGIAKNIQYF . TRBV6-2/TRBV6-3 TRBD2 TRBJ2-4
TGTGCCAGCAGCGGACAGGGGGCTGTGACAGATACGCAGTATTTT CASSGQGAVTDTQYF few TRBV7-2 TRBD1 TRBJ2-3
TGCAGTGCTAGAGATCCGGGACTAGCGCGCTACGAGCAGTACTTC CSARDPGLARYEQYF many TRBV20-1 TRBD2 TRBJ2-7
TGTGCCAGCAGCTTAGCTCCAGGGACCATACATCAGCCCCAGCATTTT CASSLAPGTIHQPQHF many TRBV11-2 . TRBJ1-5
TGTGCCAGCAGCCCGACCGGGGGCGTTGGAACTGAAGCTTTCTTT CASSPTGGVGTEAFF . TRBV9 . TRBJ1-1
TGTGCCAGCAGTTTACCCTACATGAACACTGAAGCTTTCTTT CASSLPYMNTEAFF few TRBV28 . TRBJ1-1
TGCAGCGCCAATAGCCGGGGCTACGAGCAGTACTTC CSANSRGYEQYF . TRBV29-1 . TRBJ2-7
TGCAGCGTTGAGGCACAGGGAGGGTATGGAAAACTGTTTTTT CSVEAQGGYGKLFF many TRBV29-1 . TRBJ1-4
TGCAGTTCCACCTCTAGAACAGATACGCAGTATTTT CSSTSRTDTQYF many TRBV20-1 . TRBJ2-3
TGTGCCATCATGTCTACAGGGTGGGACGAGCAGTACTTC CAIMSTGWDEQYF . TRBV10-3 . TRBJ2-7
TGCGCCAGCAGCCACTCACAGCGCGGGAACACTGAAGCTTTCTTT CASSHSQRGNTEAFF many TRBV4-1 . TRBJ1-1
TGCAGTGCTAGAGCAAAATCGGGGGCAGTCCAAGAGACCCAGTACTTC CSARAKSGAVQETQYF few TRBV20-1 . TRBJ2-5
TGCAGTGCTAGAGAGGGGACGGTCTATAATTCACCCCTCCACTTT CSAREGTVYNSPLHF few TRBV20-1 . TRBJ1-6
TGTGCCAGCAGACTTTTACCGGGACAGGCCAATGAGCAGTTCTTC CASRLLPGQANEQFF . TRBV2 TRBD1 TRBJ2-1
TGCAGCACGACAGGGGATGTCTATGGCTACACCTTC CSTTGDVYGYTF many TRBV29-1 TRBD1 TRBJ1-2
TGTGCCAGCAGTGAAGCAACAGAGACCCAGTACTTC CASSEATETQYF . TRBV2 . TRBJ2-5
TGTGCCAGCAGCTTTCCCGGGGCCAACGTCCTGACTTTC CASSFPGANVLTF many TRBV7-2 . TRBJ2-6